Below are 18 T cell receptor beta chains sequenced from a single sample in a study of CD8 T cells in Susac syndrome. It was with random hexamers that roughly 0.45 to 1 ug RNA was reverse transcribed. TCRdb re-derived calls from the immunoSEQ multiplex PCR reads in MiXCR, one entry per CDR3 protein. The data hold about 400,000 distinct CDR3 sequences, with approximately 89% observed a single time. Sequencing used CD8+ T cells from PBMCs. The receptor set was obtained from a human donor with multiple sclerosis.

The CDR3 loop reads CATSRDGQGVATEAFF. The DNA for the CDR3 is TGTGCCACCAGCAGAGACGGACAGGGGGTTGCCACTGAAGCTTTCTTT. The rearrangement uses TRBV15 and TRBJ1-1, with TRBD1 matching 10 bases. Germline values: CDR1 LNHNV, CDR2 YYDKDF (reference sequence). The CDR3 has 16 amino acids. V trimming: 0 bases; J trimming: 4 bases; junction bases outside the gene matches: 5.

This sequence joins TRBV21-1 and TRBJ2-1; the table's D call, TRBD2, was not checked against the DNA. TRBV21-1 is reported as a pseudogene. The CDR3 extends over 18 amino acids. CDR3 amino acids: CASSKSSSGGPTYNEQFF. As DNA, the CDR3 is TGTGCCAGCAGCAAATCAAGTAGCGGGGGGCCTACCTACAATGAGCAGTTCTTC.

The chain has TRBV3-1 and TRBJ2-7, with TRBD1 identical over 7 bases. Germline assignment: CDR1 LGHDT and CDR2 YNNKEL (reference sequence). The CDR3 consists of 15 residues. The junction had 11 bases not matched to a gene; V was cut back by 5 bases and J by 4 bases. DNA of the CDR3: TGTGCCAGCAGCTCCATTTCCGGGACAGATTACGAGCAGTACTTC. Residues: CASSSISGTDYEQYF.

The chain combines TRBV11-2 with TRBJ2-1; 7 nucleotides line up with TRBD1. The germline V gene encodes CDR1 SGHAT and CDR2 FQNNGV. Losses at the gene ends were 5 bases for V and 8 bases for J; bases not matched to a gene: 12. CDR3 length: 15 residues. CDR3 coding DNA: TGTGCCAGCAGCCCCCAAAACAGGGGTTCGCATGAGCAGTTCTTC. It codes for CASSPQNRGSHEQFF.

This chain connects TRBV6-5 to TRBJ1-2; D is unclear. Per germline, CDR1 MNHEY and CDR2 SVGAGI. V gave up 6 bases and J gave up 0 bases, with 11 bases separating them. The CDR3 consists of 14 residues. CDR3 amino acids: CASSPVGPNYGYTF. CDR3 sequence (DNA): TGTGCCAGCAGCCCCGTAGGTCCTAACTATGGCTACACCTTC.

The chain's CDR3 is CASSQERLAKFYNEQFF. The CDR3, as DNA: TGTGCCAGCAGCCAAGAACGGCTAGCCAAATTCTACAATGAGCAGTTCTTC. The gene calls are TRBV14 and TRBJ2-1; possible D gene TRBD2, 5 bases. The V gene's germline CDR1 is SGHDN and CDR2 FVKESK. The CDR3 consists of 17 residues. V lost 0 bases and J lost 3, with 15 bases in between.

The chain has TRBV2 and TRBJ2-1, with D possibly being TRBD1 (6 bases). Trimming took 6 bases from V and 0 from J, leaving 12 bases between them. Germline V gene lookup returns CDR1 SNHLY and CDR2 FYNNEI. The CDR3 has 15 residues. In DNA form, the CDR3 reads TGTGCCAGCAGAGACAGGCCGAACTCCTACAATGAGCAGTTCTTC. This sequence encodes CASRDRPNSYNEQFF.

The CDR3 DNA reads TGCGCCAGCAGCCAACCGAGAGGGACGGACTTCCAATACGAGCAGTACTTC. It encodes CASSQPRGTDFQYEQYF. This chain uses TRBV5-1 with TRBJ2-7, with D perhaps being TRBD1 or TRBD2 (5 bases each). Trimming took 4 bases from V and 4 from J, leaving 24 bases between them. The germline V gene encodes CDR1 SGHRS and CDR2 YFSETQ. This CDR3 is built from 17 residues.

The J gene is TRBJ1-2, the V gene TRBV5-4; D is perhaps TRBD1 (5 bases). Germline V lookup: CDR1 SGHNT, CDR2 YYREEE (reference sequence). V lost 4 bases and J 6 bases, leaving 19 bases between the germline ends. The CDR3 has 15 residues. The CDR3 nucleotides are TGTGCCAGCAGCCACGGGACTCGATTTGTAGATGGCTACACCTTC. Its protein is CASSHGTRFVDGYTF.

J is TRBJ1-2 and V is TRBV28; D perhaps matches TRBD1 (5 bases). The CDR3 is 13 residues long. Trimming pared 6 bases from V and 4 bases from J, leaving 12 bases between. From germline, CDR1 is MDHEN and CDR2 SYDVKM. CDR3 coding DNA: TGTGCCAGCAGGCCACGGGACTCCTATGGCTACACCTTC. Its protein is CASRPRDSYGYTF.

V is TRBV7-4 and J is TRBJ2-5; the D gene is possibly TRBD1 (6 bases). The V gene lost 5 bases and the J gene lost 5 bases, with 21 bases spanning the gap. Germline loops: CDR1 SGHVT, CDR2 SQSDAQ. This CDR3 comprises 16 residues. CDR3 sequence reads: CASSTDRSRRVETQYF. The CDR3 DNA sequence: TGTGCCAGCAGCACTGACAGGTCCCGACGGGTCGAGACCCAGTACTTC.

The rearrangement joins TRBV14 to TRBJ1-3, with D unresolved. The CDR3 runs 18 residues. Trimming took 3 bases from V and 0 from J, leaving 18 bases between them. CDR1 SGHDN and CDR2 FVKESK come from the germline V gene. The CDR3 loop is CASSQDLYRESSGNTIYF. The CDR3 DNA follows: TGTGCCAGCAGCCAGGACCTGTACAGAGAGAGCTCTGGAAACACCATATATTTT.

The chain recombines TRBV29-1 with TRBJ2-7, with 9 bases aligning to TRBD2. Germline lookup yields CDR1 SQVTM and CDR2 ANQGSEA. J gave up 3 bases and V 5 bases, and 11 bases lay outside the gene matches. The CDR3 totals 15 residues. The CDR3: CSVSSLAGDCYEQYF. The CDR3 DNA is TGCAGCGTTTCTTCCTTAGCGGGAGACTGCTACGAGCAGTACTTC.

J is TRBJ2-7 and V is TRBV2; perhaps TRBD2 as D (6 bases). Germline lookup yields CDR1 SNHLY and CDR2 FYNNEI. The V end lost 2 bases, the J end lost 4 bases, and 12 bases lay between the germline ends. The CDR3 covers 14 residues. The CDR3 reads CASSETGDGYEQYF. CDR3 nucleotide sequence: TGTGCCAGCAGTGAAACGGGAGACGGGTACGAGCAGTACTTC.

The chain uses TRBV2 and TRBJ2-3, with TRBD2 identical over 12 bases. The CDR3 extends over 15 amino acids. Losses at the gene ends were 6 bases for V and 4 bases for J; bases not matched to a gene: 5. CDR1 is SNHLY, CDR2 FYNNEI, per germline. This CDR3 reads CASSVTSGSADTQYF. CDR3 DNA: TGTGCCAGCAGCGTGACTAGCGGGAGTGCAGATACGCAGTATTTT. Filled out from reference TRBV2 and TRBJ2-3, the complete variable domain reads EPEVTQTPSHQVTQMGQEVILRCVPISNHLYFYWYRQILGQKVEFLVSFYNNEISEKSEIFDDQFSVERPDGSNFTLKIRSTKLEDSAMYFCASSVTSGSADTQYFGPGTRLTVL.

The chain joins TRBV6-1 to TRBJ2-7; TRBD2 agrees at 14 bases. CDR1 is MNHNS and CDR2 is SASEGT in the germline V gene. The CDR3 contains 18 residues. V lost 5 bases, J lost 1 base, and 10 bases stayed unmatched. CDR3 sequence (DNA): TGTGCCAGCAGTCCGGGACTAGCGGGAGTCATAATATCCTACGAGCAGTACTTC. This sequence encodes CASSPGLAGVIISYEQYF.

The chain uses TRBV10-3 and TRBJ1-1; possible D gene TRBD1, 5 bases. The CDR3 covers 14 residues. The V end lost 3 bases, the J end lost 2 bases, and 10 bases lay between the germline ends. CDR1 and CDR2 from the germline V gene are ENHRY and SYGVKD. The CDR3, as DNA: TGTGCCATCAGTGAACAGGCGAAAAACACTGAAGCTTTCTTT. This translates into CAISEQAKNTEAFF.

The genes are TRBV29-1 and TRBJ2-1; 8 nucleotides line up with TRBD2. CDR1 is SQVTM and CDR2 is ANQGSEA in the germline V gene. This CDR3 is built from 17 residues. V was pared by 2 bases and J by 0 bases, with 9 bases of the junction left unmatched. Written as DNA, the CDR3 is TGCAGCGTTGAATTCAAAGCGGGAGCTAGCTCCTACAATGAGCAGTTCTTC. This codes for CSVEFKAGASSYNEQFF.